Listed below are T cell receptor beta chains from one sample, sequenced in a study of neurological immune-mediated disorders. A single record per CDR3 protein comes from TCRdb applying MiXCR to the 5' RACE reads. Found here are roughly 50,000 distinct CDR3 sequences, over 9.5% of them singletons; the top ten hold about 10%. The specimen was PBMCs. These receptors came from a male donor with HTLV-1-associated myelopathy (HAM/TSP). The CDR3 runs from the conserved cysteine through the conserved F or W. D genes are given only for firm matches. Expanded clones get a size class; other rows say once, few or many, or leave the size out.

cdr3_aa	cdr3_nt	cdr3_length	clone_size	d_call	v_call	j_call
CASSLDGGTGELFF	TGTGCCAGCAGCTTAGATGGTGGCACCGGGGAGCTGTTTTTT	14	many	.	TRBV11-3	TRBJ2-2
CASSPWDKPYEQYF	TGTGCCAGCAGCCCCTGGGACAAGCCCTACGAGCAGTACTTC	14	many	.	TRBV7-2	TRBJ2-7
CSARRSGYRETQYF	TGCAGTGCTAGACGTTCAGGGTACAGAGAGACCCAGTACTTC	14	many	.	TRBV20-1	TRBJ2-5
CASSVGASGEYNEQFF	TGTGCCAGCAGCGTAGGCGCTAGCGGGGAATACAATGAGCAGTTCTTC	16	many	TRBD2	TRBV9	TRBJ2-1
CASSAVGGLDGYTF	TGTGCCAGCAGCGCGGTGGGGGGGTTGGATGGCTACACCTTC	14	many	.	TRBV7-2	TRBJ1-2
CSARAVPTNTEAFF	TGCAGTGCTAGGGCAGTCCCCACGAACACTGAAGCTTTCTTT	14	many	.	TRBV20-1	TRBJ1-1
CASSLFADLRETQYF	TGTGCCAGCAGCTTATTCGCAGACCTCCGAGAGACCCAGTACTTC	15	many	.	TRBV7-9	TRBJ2-5
CASSQRKGNRGGEKLFF	TGTGCCAGCAGCCAACGGAAAGGAAACAGGGGAGGTGAAAAACTGTTTTTT	17	many	TRBD1	TRBV7-8	TRBJ1-4
CASSYLRGGGSEAFF	TGTGCCAGCAGCTACCTGCGCGGGGGAGGCTCTGAAGCTTTCTTT	15	.	.	TRBV7-8	TRBJ1-1
CASSLPSGGSDTQYF	TGTGCCAGCAGCTTGCCCTCGGGGGGGTCAGATACGCAGTATTTT	15	many	TRBD2	TRBV5-4	TRBJ2-3
CSASDRVRTDTQYF	TGCAGTGCTAGCGACAGGGTCAGGACAGATACGCAGTATTTT	14	many	TRBD1	TRBV20-1	TRBJ2-3
CASSQPGTSGGNTDTQYF	TGTGCCAGCAGTCAGCCCGGGACTAGCGGGGGTAACACAGATACGCAGTATTTT	18	many	TRBD2	TRBV28	TRBJ2-3
CSALTGVGGGEQFF	TGCAGTGCCCTAACAGGGGTGGGGGGCGGTGAGCAGTTCTTC	14	few	.	TRBV20-1	TRBJ2-1
CASSLAGGFITYNSPLHF	TGTGCCAGCAGCTTAGCAGGGGGCTTCATCACCTATAATTCACCCCTCCACTTT	18	many	TRBD1	TRBV7-9	TRBJ1-6
CASSLEPGTYEQYF	TGCGCCAGCAGCTTGGAGCCAGGGACCTACGAGCAGTACTTC	14	many	.	TRBV5-1	TRBJ2-7
CASSAHTGWGANVLTF	TGTGCCAGCAGTGCACATACAGGGTGGGGGGCCAACGTCCTGACTTTC	16	many	.	TRBV27	TRBJ2-6
CSARWGRNNSPLHF	TGCAGTGCTAGATGGGGGAGAAATAATTCACCCCTCCACTTT	14	many	.	TRBV20-1	TRBJ1-6
CASSRGVAGDFSQYF	TGCGCCAGCAGCCGGGGAGTAGCGGGGGATTTCAGTCAGTACTTC	15	.	TRBD2	TRBV5-1	TRBJ2-4
CASSLRGVGNQPQHF	TGTGCCAGCAGCTTGAGGGGCGTTGGCAATCAGCCCCAGCATTTT	15	many	.	TRBV5-8	TRBJ1-5
CASSSGDLAKNIQYF	TGTGCCAGCAGTTCCGGGGACCTAGCCAAAAACATTCAGTACTTC	15	many	.	TRBV6-5	TRBJ2-4
CSARQLARGVGYEQYF	TGCAGTGCTAGACAATTAGCGCGGGGGGTGGGCTACGAGCAGTACTTC	16	few	TRBD2	TRBV20-1	TRBJ2-7
CASSLVAGGRNEQFF	TGTGCCAGCAGTTTGGTAGCGGGGGGGAGGAATGAGCAGTTCTTC	15	many	TRBD2	TRBV28	TRBJ2-1
CASSPEQYF	TGTGCCAGCAGTCCCGAGCAGTACTTC	9	many	.	TRBV28	TRBJ2-7
CASSDKAGGYYNEQFF	TGTGCCAGCAGTGACAAGGCAGGGGGCTACTACAATGAGCAGTTCTTC	16	many	TRBD1	TRBV6-4	TRBJ2-1
CSARGGLGAREKLFF	TGCAGTGCTAGAGGGGGTCTGGGGGCTAGAGAAAAACTGTTTTTT	15	many	.	TRBV20-1	TRBJ1-4
CSARYGTGASSYNSPLHF	TGCAGTGCTAGATATGGTACAGGCGCAAGCTCCTATAATTCACCCCTCCACTTT	18	many	.	TRBV20-1	TRBJ1-6
CASSLMAGSTDTQYF	TGTGCCAGCAGCTTAATGGCAGGGTCCACAGATACGCAGTATTTT	15	many	.	TRBV7-3	TRBJ2-3
CSARERNEKLFF	TGCAGTGCCAGGGAACGTAATGAAAAACTGTTTTTT	12	many	.	TRBV20-1	TRBJ1-4
CASSLTNGDGQYF	TGCGCCAGCAGCTTGACTAACGGAGACGGGCAGTACTTC	13	.	.	TRBV5-1	TRBJ2-7
CASSFSTGDTEAFF	TGCGCCAGCAGTTTTTCGACAGGGGACACTGAAGCTTTCTTT	14	many	TRBD1	TRBV5-1	TRBJ1-1
CSVPTRAKGEAFF	TGCAGTGTCCCGACACGCGCCAAGGGGGAAGCTTTCTTT	13	many	.	TRBV20-1	TRBJ1-1
CASSSTTGQETQYF	TGCGCCAGCAGCTCGACGACAGGGCAAGAGACCCAGTACTTC	14	many	TRBD1	TRBV5-1	TRBJ2-5
CASSEWEGGNNEQFF	TGTGCCAGCAGTGAATGGGAGGGGGGCAACAATGAGCAGTTCTTC	15	many	.	TRBV2	TRBJ2-1
CASSLAGNEKLFF	TGCGCCAGCAGCTTGGCCGGTAATGAAAAACTGTTTTTT	13	many	.	TRBV5-1	TRBJ1-4
CASRGGAGDEQYF	TGCGCCAGCAGGGGGGGGGCTGGCGACGAGCAGTACTTC	13	many	.	TRBV5-1	TRBJ2-7
CASSTLGQSSTDTQYF	TGTGCCAGCAGCACCCTAGGACAGTCTAGCACAGATACGCAGTATTTT	16	many	.	TRBV7-2	TRBJ2-3
CSAKRPGTGNNQPQHF	TGCAGTGCAAAACGTCCCGGGACAGGGAACAATCAGCCCCAGCATTTT	16	many	TRBD1	TRBV20-1	TRBJ1-5
CASSTDVVKENRQETQYF	TGTGCCAGCAGCACTGACGTAGTGAAGGAAAACCGACAAGAGACCCAGTACTTC	18	once	.	TRBV28	TRBJ2-5